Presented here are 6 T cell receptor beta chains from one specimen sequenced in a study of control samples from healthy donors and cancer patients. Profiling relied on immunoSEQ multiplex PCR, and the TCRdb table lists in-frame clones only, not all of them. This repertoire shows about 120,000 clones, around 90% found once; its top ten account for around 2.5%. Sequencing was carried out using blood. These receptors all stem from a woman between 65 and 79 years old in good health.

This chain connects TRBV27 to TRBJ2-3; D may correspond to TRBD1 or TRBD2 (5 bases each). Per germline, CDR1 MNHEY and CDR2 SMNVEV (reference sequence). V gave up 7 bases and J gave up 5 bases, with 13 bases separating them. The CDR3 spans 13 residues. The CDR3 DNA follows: TGTGCCAGCAAGGTTTCGGGGCGAGATACGCAGTATTTT. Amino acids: CASKVSGRDTQYF.

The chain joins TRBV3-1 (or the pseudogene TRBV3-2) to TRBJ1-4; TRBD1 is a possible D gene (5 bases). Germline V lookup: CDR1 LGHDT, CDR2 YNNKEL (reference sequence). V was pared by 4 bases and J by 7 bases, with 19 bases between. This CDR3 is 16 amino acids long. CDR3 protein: CASSPRGGSFGEKLFF. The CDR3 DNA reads TGTGCCAGCAGCCCGAGGGGAGGGTCGTTCGGTGAAAAACTGTTTTTT.

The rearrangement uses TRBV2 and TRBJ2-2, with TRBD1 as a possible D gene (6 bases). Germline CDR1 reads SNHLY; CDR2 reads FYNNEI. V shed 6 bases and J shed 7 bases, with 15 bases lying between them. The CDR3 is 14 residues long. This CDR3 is CASRPQGTIGELFF. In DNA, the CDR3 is TGTGCCAGCAGGCCACAGGGAACTATCGGGGAGCTGTTTTTT.

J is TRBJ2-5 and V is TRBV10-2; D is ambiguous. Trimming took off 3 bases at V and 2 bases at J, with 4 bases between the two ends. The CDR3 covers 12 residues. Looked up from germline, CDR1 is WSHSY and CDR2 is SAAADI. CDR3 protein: CASSETQETQYF. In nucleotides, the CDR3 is TGCGCCAGCAGTGAAACTCAAGAGACCCAGTACTTC.

CDR3 residues: CASGKGQGFYEQYF. The CDR3 DNA sequence: TGTGCCTCCGGGAAGGGACAGGGGTTCTACGAGCAGTACTTC. The rearrangement links TRBV27 to TRBJ2-7; 10 nucleotides match TRBD1. This CDR3 contains 14 residues. Trimming removed 11 bases from V and 3 bases from J; junction bases left unmatched: 10. The germline gives CDR1 MNHEY, CDR2 SMNVEV (reference sequence).

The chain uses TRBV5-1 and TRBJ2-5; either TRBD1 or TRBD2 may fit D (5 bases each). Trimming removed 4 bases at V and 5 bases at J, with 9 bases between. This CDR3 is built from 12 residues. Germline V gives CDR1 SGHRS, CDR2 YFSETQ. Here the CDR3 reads CASSPGLETQYF. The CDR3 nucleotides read TGCGCCAGCAGCCCGGGGCTCGAGACCCAGTACTTC.